This T cell receptor beta chain is from a study of T cells in Graves' hyperthyroidism and ophthalmopathy. Turning to the study itself: Peripheral blood sampling occurred at initial diagnosis, before any treatment.

Lactation, pregnancy, other autoimmune disease or uncontrolled infection led to exclusion of patients. This clonotype was seen at least ten times. CDR1 and CDR2 (germline): MDHEN, SYDVKM. Trimming cost V 5 bases and J 5 bases; bases outside gene matches: 9. This CDR3 contains 15 residues. Using RNA transcripts as the source, TCR beta CDR3 regions were amplified. First-round RT-PCR of the TCR CDR3 relied on the HTBI primer set. TCRdb reprocessed the multiplex PCR reads with MiXCR, giving one entry per CDR3 protein. The data contain fewer than 800,000 distinct CDR3 sequences, about 17% of them singletons.

This chain uses TRBV28 with TRBJ2-5; TRBD2 aligns across 9 bases. This receptor was taken from a man younger than 30 with Graves' hyperthyroidism. Sequencing was carried out using blood. The CDR3 coding sequence is TGTGCCAGCAGTCCCCTAGGCGGGAGGGGGGAGACCCAGTACTTC. The encoded protein is CASSPLGGRGETQYF.